This TCR beta chain stems from a study of blood T cell repertoires in COVID-19 (dated by TCRdb to about 2020). For the wider study: The collaborator samples originated in the United States, Italy and Spain and spanned the acute and convalescent phases of COVID-19. The prospective study material was composed of cDNA or gDNA derived from T cells, B-cell-depleted T cells, or PBMCs. Deeply sampled blood TCRbeta repertoires from subjects exposed to, actively infected with, or recovered from COVID-19 were included in the dataset. The repertoires were released in a freely available public database intended as a resource for research on the immune response to SARS-CoV-2. Samples were obtained from the ongoing ImmuneRACE study (first 160 participants) and from approximately 1,200 subjects provided by 6 global collaborators. The sample metadata nearly always contained a de-identified subject ID, COVID-19 status, age in years and sex. Where available, HLA class I and class II types were taken from metadata supplied by the sample provider and were not determined by assay-based typing. Study-wide conclusions, independent of this receptor: The amount of clinical and demographic metadata varied by source and participant and was provided uncurated.

Regarding this clone: The clone's antigen remains unknown. It has no much larger one-base neighbor in the sample; base qualities were not kept.

TCRbeta CDR3 regions were amplified from genomic DNA by means of the immunoSEQ Assay, a bias-controlled multiplex PCR. The published analysis was carried out like this. Within the assay, amplification of reference gene primers was used to estimate how many nucleated cells each sample contained. To quantify the absolute abundance of each unique TCRbeta CDR3 rearrangement, sequence reads were collapsed and filtered. For each sample, productive Simpson clonality was calculated as the square root of Simpson's diversity index across productive rearrangements. What TCRdb holds here is the immuneACCESS table cut down to in-frame rearrangements. Part of the clones is not present; checked against another copy, under half of the missing clones reflect an unresolved V gene, and the others are unexplained. V, J and clone size are those of that table, while D and trimming were read from the DNA. Within this sample are roughly 160,000 clones, with around nine tenths of them counted one time only. The ten largest clones take up just over 2.5% of the sample.

One collaborating source in Seattle enrolled patients during active infection and followed them longitudinally through the course of disease. Each collaborating institution followed its own protocols to collect whole blood in K2EDTA tubes. For TCRbeta analysis, collaborator samples were shipped as frozen whole blood, as isolated PBMCs, or as DNA extracted from either sample type. The CDR3 covers 13 residues, taking in both the cysteine and the phenylalanine. Left in the record is the CDR3 DNA by itself, 39 bases read in frame from the first base. CDR1 and CDR2 were assigned from the germline V gene as SQVTM and ANQGSEA. V is trimmed back by 5 bases and J by 3 bases, and the junction contains 5 bases that no gene match accounts for.

This TCR was sampled from a woman older than 75 with COVID-19, enrolled during active disease. Here the chain combines TRBV29-1 and TRBJ2-7; TRBD1 lines up with 9 middle nucleotides. Sequencing was performed on peripheral blood. The CDR3 protein: CSVSGTGFYEQYF. The DNA is as follows: TGCAGCGTTTCCGGGACAGGGTTCTACGAGCAGTACTTC.